This T cell receptor (beta chain) was retrieved from a study of beta chain features in type 1 diabetes. Study at large: The study examined about 100 million sorted cells across all samples. Study-wide results and limits: TCRB repertoires of naive, central memory and Treg cells appeared more similar among patients than among healthy donors. TCRB CDR3s were moderately but significantly shorter in Type 1 diabetes patients in all four CD4+ subsets.

Since all of the isolated RNA was reverse transcribed, expressed TCRB transcripts were what got sequenced. TCRdb keeps only in-frame clones here, not all; method: immunoSEQ multiplex PCR. Of 600,000 to 700,000 clones detected, 9.5% to 15% appear once; the ten largest clones hold over 0.1%. Turning to this clone: Its antigen is unknown.

Germline CDR1 SGHNT, CDR2 YYREEE (reference sequence). V was clipped by 3 bases and J by 0 bases; unmatched bases: 3. This CDR3 is built from 15 residues. The origin of this receptor is a man younger than 45 with type 1 diabetes. The source material was naive CD4+ T cells from blood. The gene calls are TRBV5-4 and TRBJ2-1; the match to TRBD1 covers 7 bases. The CDR3 loop reads CASSSRDSSYNEQFF. CDR3 bases: TGTGCCAGCAGCTCCCGGGACAGCTCCTACAATGAGCAGTTCTTC. Full variable domain (missing parts from reference TRBV5-4 and TRBJ2-1): ETGVTQSPTHLIKTRGQQVTLRCSSQSGHNTVSWYQQALGQGPQFIFQYYREEENGRGNFPPRFSGLQFPNYSSELNVNALELDDSALYLCASSSRDSSYNEQFFGPGTRLTVL.